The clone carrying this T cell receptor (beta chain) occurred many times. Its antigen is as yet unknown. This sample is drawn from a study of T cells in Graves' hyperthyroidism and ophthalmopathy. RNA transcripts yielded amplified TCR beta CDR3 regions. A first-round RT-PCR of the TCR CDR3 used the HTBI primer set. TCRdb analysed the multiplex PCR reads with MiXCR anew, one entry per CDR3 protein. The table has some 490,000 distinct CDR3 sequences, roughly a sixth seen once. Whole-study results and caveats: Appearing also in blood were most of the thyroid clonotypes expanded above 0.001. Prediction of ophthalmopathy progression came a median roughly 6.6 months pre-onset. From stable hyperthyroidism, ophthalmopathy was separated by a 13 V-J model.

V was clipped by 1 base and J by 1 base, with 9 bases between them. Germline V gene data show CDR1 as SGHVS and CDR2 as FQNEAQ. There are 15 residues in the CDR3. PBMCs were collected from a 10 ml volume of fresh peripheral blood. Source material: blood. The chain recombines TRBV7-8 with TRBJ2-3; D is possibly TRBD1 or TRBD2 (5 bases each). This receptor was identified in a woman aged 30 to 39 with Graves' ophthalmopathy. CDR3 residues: CASSLDPGRTDTQYF. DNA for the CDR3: TGTGCCAGCAGCTTAGATCCGGGGCGCACAGATACGCAGTATTTT.